Presented here are 27 T cell receptor beta chains from one specimen sequenced in a study of cytomegalovirus exposure and HLA in healthy donors. PCR involved 60 Vbeta and 13 Jbeta primers. Produced via immunoSEQ multiplex PCR; TCRdb's table is partial and in-frame only. Among 280,000 or so clones listed, 80% to 90% were seen once. Sequenced: PBMCs. The receptors were gathered from a woman under 30 in good health and CMV-seronegative.

In this sample, this clone turned up once. The V call is TRBV6-6, the J call TRBJ1-1, with D hard to call. The CDR3 runs 12 residues. V lost 0 bases and J 8 bases, leaving 7 bases between the germline ends. Germline CDR1 MNHNY, CDR2 SVGAGI (reference sequence). CDR3: CASSYSTQEAFF. In nucleotides, the CDR3 is TGTGCCAGCAGTTACTCTACGCAGGAAGCTTTCTTT.

In its sample, this clone was seen a few times. The chain joins TRBV11-2 to TRBJ2-5; D might be TRBD1 (6 bases). The CDR3 length is 15 residues. Trimming shortened V by 2 bases and J by 2 bases, and 12 bases separated the two germline ends. Germline CDR1 SGHAT, CDR2 FQNNGV. The CDR3 nucleotides are TGTGCCAGCAGCTTAATGGGACACCAGCAAGAGACCCAGTACTTC. Translated, it gives CASSLMGHQQETQYF.

The gene calls are TRBV19 and TRBJ1-2; 8 bases line up with TRBD1. Germline loops: CDR1 LNHDA, CDR2 SQIVND (reference sequence). The CDR3 runs 14 residues. V was pared by 6 bases and J by 0 bases, with 3 bases of the junction left unmatched. CDR3 nucleotide sequence: TGTGCCAGTAGCCCAGGGGGCGCTAACTATGGCTACACCTTC. Its protein product is CASSPGGANYGYTF.

The chain links TRBV2 to TRBJ2-5, with TRBD2 identical over 7 bases. The last part of the DNA fits TRBJ2-7 better; the J call may be wrong. CDR3 length equals 13 residues. The germline CDR1 and CDR2 sequences are SNHLY and FYNNEI. CDR3 sequence: CASSPGTTYEQYF. The CDR3 nucleotides read TGTGCCAGCAGTCCCGGGACTACCTACGAGCAGTACTTC.

V gene TRBV5-1 combines with J gene TRBJ2-5; D remains unclear. This CDR3 has 13 amino acids. Germline CDR1 is SGHRS and CDR2 is YFSETQ. V lost 3 bases to trimming and J lost 4 bases, with 10 bases between them. This chain's CDR3 is CASSSPSGETQYF. The DNA for the CDR3 is TGCGCCAGCAGCTCCCCGTCGGGAGAGACCCAGTACTTC. Looking up the rest from reference TRBV5-1 and TRBJ2-5 gives the full variable domain: KAGVTQTPRYLIKTRGQQVTLSCSPISGHRSVSWYQQTPGQGLQFLFEYFSETQRNKGNFPGRFSGRQFSNSRSEMNVSTLELGDSALYLCASSSPSGETQYFGPGTRLLVL.

This clone was observed a single time. The rearrangement joins TRBV2 to TRBJ1-6; tentatively, D is TRBD1 (6 bases). The V and J ends lost 6 bases and 12 bases respectively, with 9 bases between them. This CDR3 contains 11 residues. The germline gives CDR1 SNHLY, CDR2 FYNNEI. The CDR3 reads CASSPGEPLHF. Here the CDR3 DNA reads TGTGCCAGCAGCCCAGGGGAACCCCTCCACTTT.

The rearrangement uses TRBV5-4 and TRBJ2-5; possible D gene TRBD1, 5 bases. The J call is in doubt because the DNA end fits TRBJ2-7 better. Per the germline V gene, CDR1 is SGHNT and CDR2 is YYREEE (reference sequence). CDR3 length: 15 residues. CDR3 amino acids: CASSLDLDNSYEQYF. The CDR3 region has the DNA TGTGCCAGCAGCTTGGATTTGGACAACTCCTACGAGCAGTACTTC.

The rearrangement joins TRBV2 to TRBJ1-2, with a possible D match to TRBD1 (5 bases). In germline, CDR1 is SNHLY, CDR2 FYNNEI. Trimming cost V 3 bases and J 10 bases, with 9 bases left between them. This CDR3 has 11 residues. The CDR3 loop reads CASSDPTDYTF. CDR3 bases: TGTGCCAGCAGTGACCCGACAGACTACACCTTC.

Note on this clone: In this CDR3 the conserved last residue, phenylalanine or tryptophan, is missing, so a read error is likely. The DNA is left out, because the CDR3 cannot be placed on it with certainty; the CDR3 is given as TCRdb lists it. The CDR3 reads CSARTGTIDLI. The V call is TRBV20-1, the J call TRBJ1-1; the D call in the table, TRBD1, was not verified against the DNA. CDR1 DFQATT and CDR2 SNEGSKA come from the germline V gene (reference sequence). The CDR3 contains 11 residues when both ends are counted.

This clone was seen a handful of times. The chain joins TRBV7-8 to TRBJ1-2; 7 bases match TRBD1. With 4 bases clipped from V and 2 bases from J, the junction kept 7 bases outside the gene matches. Germline V gene data show CDR1 as SGHVS and CDR2 as FQNEAQ. CDR3 length: 15 residues. CDR3 residues: CASSSTGTVNYGYTF. CDR3 bases: TGTGCCAGCAGCTCGACAGGGACGGTCAACTATGGCTACACCTTC.

This chain uses TRBV2 with TRBJ2-7, with TRBD1 as a possible D gene (5 bases). V dropped 7 bases and J dropped 4 bases, with 14 bases sitting between them. Germline lookup yields CDR1 SNHLY and CDR2 FYNNEI. The CDR3 loop spans 13 amino acids. The CDR3 protein is CASKEGRAYEQYF. CDR3 nucleotides: TGTGCCAGCAAAGAAGGCAGGGCTTACGAGCAGTACTTC.

The V and J genes are TRBV6-5 and TRBJ2-5; TRBD2 matches 10 bases. The CDR3 is made up of 14 amino acids. Unmatched junction bases numbered 5, after V lost 7 bases and J lost 3 bases. From germline, CDR1 is MNHEY and CDR2 SVGAGI. The CDR3 spells CASNSGGIEETQYF. The CDR3 DNA reads TGTGCCAGCAATAGCGGGGGGATAGAAGAGACCCAGTACTTC.

The V gene is TRBV19, the J gene TRBJ2-7, with D possibly TRBD2 on 5 matching bases. V was clipped by 7 bases and J by 6 bases, with 25 bases between them. The length of the CDR3 is 16 residues. Germline CDR1 LNHDA, CDR2 SQIVND (reference sequence). CDR3 residues: CASTPPWERRLCEQYF. The CDR3 DNA follows: TGTGCCAGTACCCCCCCCTGGGAGCGAAGACTATGCGAGCAGTACTTC.

The chain links TRBV27 to TRBJ1-2; 7 bases map to TRBD1. From germline, CDR1 is MNHEY and CDR2 SMNVEV (reference sequence). The CDR3 consists of 15 residues. V gave up 6 bases and J gave up 8 bases; unmatched junction bases: 15. Written as DNA, the CDR3 is TGTGCCAGCAGCTCATTCCAGGGGGATTTGGGGGGCTACACCTTC. Its translation is CASSSFQGDLGGYTF.

The rearrangement joins TRBV27 to TRBJ1-3; D ambiguous. V dropped 5 bases and J dropped 0 bases, with 17 bases sitting between them. The V gene's germline CDR1 is MNHEY and CDR2 SMNVEV (reference sequence). The CDR3 is made up of 17 amino acids. For the CDR3, the DNA is TGTGCCAGCAGTCCCAAGACTACACCGAGCTCTGGAAACACCATATATTTT. This sequence encodes CASSPKTTPSSGNTIYF.

The rearrangement uses TRBV19 and TRBJ1-2, with 11 bases identical to TRBD1. This CDR3 spans 14 amino acids. Germline assignment: CDR1 LNHDA and CDR2 SQIVND (reference sequence). V gave up 5 bases and J gave up 4 bases; unmatched junction bases: 3. CDR3 in amino acids: CASSLGQGAYGYTF. In DNA form, the CDR3 reads TGTGCCAGTAGTTTAGGACAGGGGGCCTATGGCTACACCTTC. Complete variable domain (other parts from reference TRBV19 and TRBJ1-2): DGGITQSPKYLFRKEGQNVTLSCEQNLNHDAMYWYRQDPGQGLRLIYYSQIVNDFQKGDIAEGYSVSREKKESFPLTVTSAQKNPTAFYLCASSLGQGAYGYTFGSGTRLTVV.

V usage is TRBV5-8 and J usage is TRBJ2-5; possible D gene TRBD2, 5 bases. Trimming stripped 4 bases from V and 4 bases from J, with 14 bases between. The V gene's germline CDR1 is SGHTS and CDR2 YDEGEE. The CDR3 extends over 14 amino acids. The CDR3 loop reads CASSPRTDLETQYF. CDR3 coding DNA: TGTGCCAGCAGCCCTCGGACGGACTTAGAGACCCAGTACTTC.

CDR3 in amino acids: CASSEAASGGQQETQYF. CDR3 sequence (DNA): TGCGCCAGCAGTGAGGCGGCTAGCGGGGGACAACAAGAGACCCAGTACTTC. The rearrangement links TRBV10-1 to TRBJ2-5; the match to TRBD2 covers 10 bases. Looked up from germline, CDR1 is WNHNN and CDR2 is SYGVQD (reference sequence). The CDR3 runs 17 residues. The J segment lost 2 bases and the V segment lost 2 bases, leaving 8 bases of the junction unmatched.

V is TRBV7-7 and J is TRBJ2-1; possibly TRBD2 for D (6 bases). Germline V gene lookup returns CDR1 SSHAT and CDR2 FNYEAQ (reference sequence). The V end was cut by 5 bases, the J end by 7 bases, with 15 bases between. The CDR3 sequence is 14 residues long. In DNA form, the CDR3 reads TGTGCCAGCAGCCCCGAGTGGGGGAGGAATGAGCAGTTCTTC. This translates into CASSPEWGRNEQFF.

The chain recombines TRBV6-6 with TRBJ1-1; the match to TRBD1 covers 7 bases. Germline loops: CDR1 MNHNY, CDR2 SVGAGI (reference sequence). This CDR3 has 15 amino acids. Losses at the gene ends were 1 base for V and 3 bases for J; bases not matched to a gene: 5. In DNA, the CDR3 is TGTGCCAGCAGTTACTTGACAGGGAAACACACTGAAGCTTTCTTT. Its translation is CASSYLTGKHTEAFF.

This chain joins TRBV19 and TRBJ1-1, with 7 bases lining up with TRBD1. V lost 6 bases to trimming and J lost 0 bases; unmatched junction nucleotides: 13. CDR1 LNHDA and CDR2 SQIVND come from the germline V gene (reference sequence). The CDR3 loop spans 17 amino acids. CDR3 in DNA: TGTGCCAGTAGAGCGATCGACAGGGTGGGTTTGAACACTGAAGCTTTCTTT. Protein: CASRAIDRVGLNTEAFF.

The V call is TRBV7-2, the J call TRBJ2-5; the D is unclear. The CDR3 sequence is 17 residues long. Germline lookup yields CDR1 SGHTA and CDR2 FQGNSA. V lost 2 bases to trimming and J lost 5 bases, with 21 bases between them. This chain's CDR3 is CASSLQRELSLVETQYF. For the CDR3, the DNA is TGTGCCAGCAGCTTACAGCGCGAGTTATCCCTAGTGGAGACCCAGTACTTC.

The gene calls are TRBV19 and TRBJ2-3; 9 bases agree with TRBD2. The trim removed 3 bases at V and 0 bases at J, leaving 10 bases unmatched. This CDR3 is 18 amino acids long. Germline V gene lookup returns CDR1 LNHDA and CDR2 SQIVND (reference sequence). The CDR3 DNA reads as TGTGCCAGTAGTATCTCTAGCGGGGCCTTAAGAAGCACAGATACGCAGTATTTT. It specifies CASSISSGALRSTDTQYF.

The chain combines TRBV30 with TRBJ2-3; 7 positions agree with TRBD2. The CDR3 has 13 amino acids. The V segment lost 3 bases and the J segment 5 bases; nucleotides outside the gene matches: 5. Per germline, CDR1 GTSNPN and CDR2 SVGIG (reference sequence). The CDR3 is CAWSRLAEDTQYF. The CDR3, as DNA: TGTGCCTGGAGCCGACTAGCTGAAGATACGCAGTATTTT.

The J gene is TRBJ2-2, the V gene TRBV30; no firm D call. The CDR3 is 13 amino acids. Germline V CDR1 and CDR2: GTSNPN, SVGIG (reference sequence). V was cut by 0 bases and J by 6 bases, with 8 bases left in between. This CDR3 reads CAWSVILPGELFF. CDR3 DNA sequence: TGTGCCTGGAGTGTTATTCTCCCCGGGGAGCTGTTTTTT.

The chain combines TRBV13 with TRBJ2-7; tentatively, D is TRBD2 (6 bases). The CDR3 spans 14 residues. V was clipped by 2 bases and J by 4 bases, with 12 bases between them. The germline gives CDR1 PRHDT, CDR2 FYEKMQ (reference sequence). The CDR3 DNA reads TGTGCCAGCAGCTTATGGGAGGCGAGTTACGAGCAGTACTTC. The encoded protein is CASSLWEASYEQYF.

The chain links TRBV29-1 to TRBJ2-7; TRBD1 might be the D (5 bases). Germline assignment: CDR1 SQVTM and CDR2 ANQGSEA. The CDR3 loop spans 13 amino acids. Trimming removed 6 bases at V and 3 bases at J, with 15 bases between. In DNA, the CDR3 is TGCAGCGTCCTATTACCAGGGATCTACGAGCAGTACTTC. Its protein product is CSVLLPGIYEQYF.